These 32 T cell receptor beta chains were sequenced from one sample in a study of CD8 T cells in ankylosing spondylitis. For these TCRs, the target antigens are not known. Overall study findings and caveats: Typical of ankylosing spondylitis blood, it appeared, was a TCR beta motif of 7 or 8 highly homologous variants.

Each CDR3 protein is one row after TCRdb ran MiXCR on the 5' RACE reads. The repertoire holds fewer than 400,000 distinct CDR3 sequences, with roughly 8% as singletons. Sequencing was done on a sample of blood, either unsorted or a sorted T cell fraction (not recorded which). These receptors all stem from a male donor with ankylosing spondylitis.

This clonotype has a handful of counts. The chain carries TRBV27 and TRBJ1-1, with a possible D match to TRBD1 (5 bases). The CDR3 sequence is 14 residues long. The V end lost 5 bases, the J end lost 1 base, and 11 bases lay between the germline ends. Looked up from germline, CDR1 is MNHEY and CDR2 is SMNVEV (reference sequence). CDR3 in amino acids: CASSRPGTNTEAFF. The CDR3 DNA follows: TGTGCCAGCAGTCGGCCAGGGACGAACACTGAAGCTTTCTTT.

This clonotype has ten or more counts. Written as DNA, the CDR3 is TGTGCCTTCATCGGAGGGATCACCGGGGAGCTGTTTTTT. Translating gives CAFIGGITGELFF. The chain couples TRBV2 to TRBJ2-2, with D perhaps TRBD2 (6 bases). Germline-derived CDR1 and CDR2 are SNHLY and FYNNEI. CDR3 size: 13 residues. The V gene lost 11 bases and the J gene lost 4 bases, with 14 bases spanning the gap.

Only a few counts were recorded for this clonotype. The CDR3 DNA sequence: TGTGCCAGCAGCTTGTTACCGGGACAGAACTATGGCTACACCTTC. This sequence encodes CASSLLPGQNYGYTF. The rearrangement links TRBV5-6 to TRBJ1-2; 7 bases line up with TRBD1. The CDR3 is made up of 15 amino acids. Germline-derived CDR1 and CDR2 are SGHDT and YYEEEE. The V and J ends lost 1 base and 2 bases, in that order; junction bases with no gene match: 5.

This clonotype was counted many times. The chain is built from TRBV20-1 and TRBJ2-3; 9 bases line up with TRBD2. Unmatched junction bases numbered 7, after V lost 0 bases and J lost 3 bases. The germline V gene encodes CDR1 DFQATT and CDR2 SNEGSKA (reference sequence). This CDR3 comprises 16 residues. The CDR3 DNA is TGCAGTGCTAGAGATTTCCGGGCGGGAGGGACAGATACGCAGTATTTT. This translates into CSARDFRAGGTDTQYF.

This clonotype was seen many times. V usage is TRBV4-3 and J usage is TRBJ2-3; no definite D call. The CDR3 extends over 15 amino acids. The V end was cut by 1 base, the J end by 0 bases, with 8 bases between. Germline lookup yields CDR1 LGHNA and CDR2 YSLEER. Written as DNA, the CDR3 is TGCGCCAGCAGCCAAGCAGTATCTAGCACAGATACGCAGTATTTT. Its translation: CASSQAVSSTDTQYF.

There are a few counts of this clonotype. The CDR3: CASSSPGQTNQPQHF. The CDR3 DNA is TGTGCCAGCAGTTCCCCGGGGCAGACCAATCAGCCCCAGCATTTT. The chain links TRBV6-2 or TRBV6-3 to TRBJ1-5; weak D call: TRBD1 (5 bases). The CDR3 is 15 residues long. The V gene's germline CDR1 is MNHEY and CDR2 SVGEGT. V shed 4 bases and J shed 3 bases, with 13 bases lying between them.

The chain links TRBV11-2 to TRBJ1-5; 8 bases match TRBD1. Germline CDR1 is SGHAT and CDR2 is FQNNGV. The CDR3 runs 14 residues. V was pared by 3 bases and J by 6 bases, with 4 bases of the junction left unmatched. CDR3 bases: TGTGCCAGCAGCTTCTCAGGGGGCGGTCAGCCCCAGCATTTT. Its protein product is CASSFSGGGQPQHF.

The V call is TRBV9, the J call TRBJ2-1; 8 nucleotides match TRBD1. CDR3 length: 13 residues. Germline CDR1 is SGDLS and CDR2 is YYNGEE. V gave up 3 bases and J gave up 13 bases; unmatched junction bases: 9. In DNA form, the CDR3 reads TGTGCCAGCAGCGGTGGACAGGGCCCTGTCCAGTTCTTC. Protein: CASSGGQGPVQFF.

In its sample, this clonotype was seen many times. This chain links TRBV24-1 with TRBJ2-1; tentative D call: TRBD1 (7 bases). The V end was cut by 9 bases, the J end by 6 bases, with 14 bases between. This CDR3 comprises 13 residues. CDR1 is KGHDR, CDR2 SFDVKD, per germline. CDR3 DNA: TGTGCCACCTCCGGAGGGGGCTCCAATGAGCAGTTCTTC. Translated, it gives CATSGGGSNEQFF.

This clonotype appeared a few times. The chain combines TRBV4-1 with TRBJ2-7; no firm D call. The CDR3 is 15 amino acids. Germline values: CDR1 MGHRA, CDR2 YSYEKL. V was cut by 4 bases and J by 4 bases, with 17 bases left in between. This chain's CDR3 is CASSLAGSELYEQYF. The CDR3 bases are TGCGCCAGCAGCCTGGCTGGAAGTGAGTTATACGAGCAGTACTTC.

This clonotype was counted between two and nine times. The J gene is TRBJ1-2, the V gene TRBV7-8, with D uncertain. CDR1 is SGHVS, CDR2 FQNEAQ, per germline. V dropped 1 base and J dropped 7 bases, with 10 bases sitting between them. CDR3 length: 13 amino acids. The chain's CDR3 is CASSLGGIGGYTF. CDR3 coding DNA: TGTGCCAGCAGCTTAGGTGGGATAGGTGGCTACACCTTC.

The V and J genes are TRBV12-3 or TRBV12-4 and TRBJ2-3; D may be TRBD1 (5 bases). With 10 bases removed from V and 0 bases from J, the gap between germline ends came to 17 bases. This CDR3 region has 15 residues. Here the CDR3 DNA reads TGTGCCACCGCACGACAGTTAGTTAGCACAGATACGCAGTATTTT. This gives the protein CATARQLVSTDTQYF.

CDR3 amino acids: CASSSSGRAFETQYF. The CDR3 nucleotides are TGCGCCAGCAGCTCCAGCGGGAGGGCCTTTGAGACCCAGTACTTC. V and J are TRBV5-1 and TRBJ2-5, with 10 bases aligning to TRBD2. Trimming took 3 bases from V and 5 from J; bases not matched to a gene: 7. This CDR3 comprises 15 residues. Germline CDR1 and CDR2: SGHRS and YFSETQ.

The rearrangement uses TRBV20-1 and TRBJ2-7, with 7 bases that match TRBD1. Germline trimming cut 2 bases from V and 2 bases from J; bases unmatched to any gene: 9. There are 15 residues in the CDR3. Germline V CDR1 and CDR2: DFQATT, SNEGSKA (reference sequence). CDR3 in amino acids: CSARNLLGTAYEQYF. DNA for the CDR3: TGCAGTGCTAGAAACCTACTCGGGACAGCCTACGAGCAGTACTTC.

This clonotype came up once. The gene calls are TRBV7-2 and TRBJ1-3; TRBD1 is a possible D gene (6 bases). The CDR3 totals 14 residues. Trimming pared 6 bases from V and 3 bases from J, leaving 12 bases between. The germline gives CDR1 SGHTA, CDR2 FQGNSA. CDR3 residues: CASREQGFGNTIYF. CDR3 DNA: TGTGCCAGCAGAGAACAGGGTTTTGGAAACACCATATATTTT.

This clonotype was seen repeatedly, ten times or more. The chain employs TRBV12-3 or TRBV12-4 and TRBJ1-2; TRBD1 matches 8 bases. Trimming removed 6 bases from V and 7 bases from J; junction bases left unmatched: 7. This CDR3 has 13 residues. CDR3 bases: TGTGCCAGCAGGGAAGGGACAGGCGGTGGCTACACCTTC. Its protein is CASREGTGGGYTF.

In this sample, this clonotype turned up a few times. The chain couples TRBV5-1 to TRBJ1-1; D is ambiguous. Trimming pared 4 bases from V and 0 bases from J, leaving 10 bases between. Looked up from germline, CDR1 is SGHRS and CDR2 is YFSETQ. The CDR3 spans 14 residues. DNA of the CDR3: TGCGCCAGCAGCAATTTCCAGCTGAACACTGAAGCTTTCTTT. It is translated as CASSNFQLNTEAFF.

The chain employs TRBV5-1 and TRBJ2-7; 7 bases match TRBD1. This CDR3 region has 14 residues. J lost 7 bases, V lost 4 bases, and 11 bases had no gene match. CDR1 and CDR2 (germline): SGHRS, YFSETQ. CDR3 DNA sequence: TGCGCCAGCAGCCCGACAGGGCCAGCGCGGGAGCAGTACTTC. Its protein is CASSPTGPAREQYF.

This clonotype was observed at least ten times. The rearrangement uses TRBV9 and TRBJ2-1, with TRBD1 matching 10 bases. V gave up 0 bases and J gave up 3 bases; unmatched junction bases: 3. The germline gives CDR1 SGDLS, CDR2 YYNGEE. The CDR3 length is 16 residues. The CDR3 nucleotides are TGTGCCAGCAGCGTAGCGGACAGGGGGGGCTACAATGAGCAGTTCTTC. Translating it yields CASSVADRGGYNEQFF.

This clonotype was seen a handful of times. As DNA, the CDR3 is TGCGCCAGCAGCCAACCGGGACTAGCGGGAGGGAGCTCCTACAATGAGCAGTTCTTC. It yields the protein CASSQPGLAGGSSYNEQFF. J is TRBJ2-1 and V is TRBV4-1; 16 bases fit TRBD2. The CDR3 consists of 19 residues. Germline V gene sequence: CDR1 MGHRA, CDR2 YSYEKL. The J segment lost 0 bases and the V segment lost 2 bases, leaving 4 bases of the junction unmatched.

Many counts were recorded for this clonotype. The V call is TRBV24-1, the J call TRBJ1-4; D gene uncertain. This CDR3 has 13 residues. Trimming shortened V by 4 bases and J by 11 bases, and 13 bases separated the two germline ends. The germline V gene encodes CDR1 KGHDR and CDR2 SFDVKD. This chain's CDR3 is CATSDSWVRKLFF. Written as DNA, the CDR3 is TGTGCCACCAGTGACTCCTGGGTGCGGAAACTGTTTTTT.

CDR3 DNA sequence: TGTGCCAGCAGACCCCCCGGGCCCCCCGAAAAACTGTTTTTT. This codes for CASRPPGPPEKLFF. V usage is TRBV3-1 and J usage is TRBJ1-4; D remains unclear. CDR3 length: 14 residues. V dropped 6 bases and J dropped 8 bases, with 16 bases sitting between them. Germline-derived CDR1 and CDR2 are LGHDT and YNNKEL (reference sequence). Combining the CDR3 with reference TRBV3-1 and TRBJ1-4 gives the whole variable domain DTAVSQTPKYLVTQMGNDKSIKCEQNLGHDTMYWYKQDSKKFLKIMFSYNNKELIINETVPNRFSPKSPDKAHLNLHINSLELGDSAVYFCASRPPGPPEKLFFGSGTQLSVL.

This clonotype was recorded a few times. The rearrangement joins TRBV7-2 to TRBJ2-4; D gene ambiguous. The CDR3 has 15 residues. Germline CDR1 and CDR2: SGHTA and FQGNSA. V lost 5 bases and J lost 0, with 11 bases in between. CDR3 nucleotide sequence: TGTGCCAGCAGCCCCGTCGAACTAGCCAAAAACATTCAGTACTTC. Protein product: CASSPVELAKNIQYF.

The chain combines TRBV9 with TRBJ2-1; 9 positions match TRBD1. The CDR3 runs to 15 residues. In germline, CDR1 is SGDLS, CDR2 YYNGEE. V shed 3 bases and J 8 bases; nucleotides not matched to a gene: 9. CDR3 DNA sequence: TGTGCCAGCAGCGGATACAGGGGGCCGAGCGATGAGCAGTTCTTC. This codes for CASSGYRGPSDEQFF.

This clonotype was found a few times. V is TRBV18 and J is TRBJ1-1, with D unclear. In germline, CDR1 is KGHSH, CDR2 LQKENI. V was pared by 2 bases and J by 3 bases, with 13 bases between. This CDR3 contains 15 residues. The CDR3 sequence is CASSPIRILDTEAFF. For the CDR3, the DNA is TGTGCCAGCTCACCAATTCGGATCTTAGACACTGAAGCTTTCTTT.

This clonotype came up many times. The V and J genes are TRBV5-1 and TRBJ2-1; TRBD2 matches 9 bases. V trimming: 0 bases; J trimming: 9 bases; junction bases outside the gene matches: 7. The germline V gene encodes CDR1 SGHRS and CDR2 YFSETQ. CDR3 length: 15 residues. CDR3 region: CASSLEVAGVLEQFF. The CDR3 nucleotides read TGCGCCAGCAGCTTGGAGGTAGCGGGAGTTCTTGAGCAGTTCTTC.

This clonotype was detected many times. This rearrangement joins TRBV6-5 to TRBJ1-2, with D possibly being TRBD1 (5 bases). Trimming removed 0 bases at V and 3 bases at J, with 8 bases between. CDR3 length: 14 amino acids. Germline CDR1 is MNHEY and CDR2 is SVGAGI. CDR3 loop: CASSYSGEDYGYTF. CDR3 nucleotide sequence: TGTGCCAGCAGTTACTCGGGGGAAGACTATGGCTACACCTTC.

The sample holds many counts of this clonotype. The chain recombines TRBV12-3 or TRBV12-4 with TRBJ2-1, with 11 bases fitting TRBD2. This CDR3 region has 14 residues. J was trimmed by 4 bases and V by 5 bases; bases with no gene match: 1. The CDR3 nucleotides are TGTGCCAGCAGTCGACTAGCGGGATACAATGAGCAGTTCTTC. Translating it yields CASSRLAGYNEQFF.

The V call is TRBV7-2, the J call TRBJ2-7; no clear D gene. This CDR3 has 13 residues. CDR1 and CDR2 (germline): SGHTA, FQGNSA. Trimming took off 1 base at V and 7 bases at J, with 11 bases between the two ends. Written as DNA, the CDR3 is TGTGCCAGCAGCTTAGAGCCGTGGCGGGAGCAGTACTTC. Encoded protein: CASSLEPWREQYF.

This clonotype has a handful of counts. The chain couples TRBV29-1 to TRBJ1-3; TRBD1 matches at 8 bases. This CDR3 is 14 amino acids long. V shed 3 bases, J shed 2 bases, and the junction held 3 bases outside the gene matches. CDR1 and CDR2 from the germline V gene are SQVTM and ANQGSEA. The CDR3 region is CSVDMTGAGNTIYF. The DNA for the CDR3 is TGCAGCGTTGACATGACAGGGGCTGGAAACACCATATATTTT.

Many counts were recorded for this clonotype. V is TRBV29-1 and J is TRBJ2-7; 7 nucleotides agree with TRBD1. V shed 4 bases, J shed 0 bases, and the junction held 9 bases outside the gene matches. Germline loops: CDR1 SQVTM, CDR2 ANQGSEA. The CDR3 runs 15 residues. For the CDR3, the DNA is TGCAGCGTTGGGGACAGCCGACCTAACTCCTACGAGCAGTACTTC. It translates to CSVGDSRPNSYEQYF.

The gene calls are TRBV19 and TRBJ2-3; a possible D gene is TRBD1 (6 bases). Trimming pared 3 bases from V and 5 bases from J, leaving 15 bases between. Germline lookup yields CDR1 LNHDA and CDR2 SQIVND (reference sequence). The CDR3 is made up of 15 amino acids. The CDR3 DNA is TGTGCCAGTAGTATTTCGGCAGGGGCGATAGATACGCAGTATTTT. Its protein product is CASSISAGAIDTQYF.